The 28 T cell receptor beta chains given below trace back to one sample, sequenced in a study of blood T cell repertoires in COVID-19. Data came from immunoSEQ multiplex PCR; TCRdb stores just in-frame clones and leaves some out. The table lists around 55,000 clones, 85% to 90% of them singletons. The sample comprised peripheral blood. The receptors shown here come from a man in his 60s with acute or convalescent COVID-19.

This clone has a handful of counts. The chain is built from TRBV11-2 and TRBJ2-2; a weak D match, TRBD1 (6 bases). Trimming shortened V by 4 bases and J by 0 bases, and 9 bases separated the two germline ends. The CDR3 contains 15 residues. CDR1 is SGHAT, CDR2 FQNNGV, per germline. The CDR3 bases are TGTGCCAGCAGCTACGGGACATCGAACACCGGGGAGCTGTTTTTT. It translates to CASSYGTSNTGELFF.

CDR3 in DNA: TGTGCCAGCAGCTTGAGGGGAAACCAAGAGACCCAGTACTTC. Translating it yields CASSLRGNQETQYF. The V gene is TRBV5-5, the J gene TRBJ2-5, with a possible D match to TRBD1 (5 bases). Germline CDR1 SGHKS, CDR2 YYEKEE (reference sequence). Trimming took off 1 base at V and 0 bases at J, with 7 bases between the two ends. The CDR3 covers 14 residues.

V gene TRBV7-2 combines with J gene TRBJ2-7, with TRBD2 identical over 8 bases. In germline, CDR1 is SGHTA, CDR2 FQGNSA. J was trimmed by 3 bases and V by 3 bases; bases with no gene match: 7. There are 15 residues in the CDR3. This CDR3 reads CASSFPGLGIYEQYF. In DNA form, the CDR3 reads TGTGCCAGCAGCTTCCCGGGACTAGGTATCTACGAGCAGTACTTC.

The gene calls are TRBV7-2 and TRBJ2-1; D perhaps matches TRBD2 (5 bases). Trimming took 3 bases from V and 7 from J, leaving 13 bases between them. This CDR3 is 14 amino acids long. The germline CDR1 and CDR2 sequences are SGHTA and FQGNSA. The CDR3 region has the DNA TGTGCCAGCAGCTTGGGAAGTCGGAGGAATGAGCAGTTCTTC. Translation gives CASSLGSRRNEQFF.

The chain carries TRBV14 and TRBJ1-1; D unresolved. The CDR3 consists of 14 residues. Trimming pared 0 bases from V and 0 bases from J, leaving 5 bases between. Germline CDR1 SGHDN, CDR2 FVKESK. The CDR3, as DNA: TGTGCCAGCAGCCAAGACAGGCTGAACACTGAAGCTTTCTTT. It codes for CASSQDRLNTEAFF. The entire variable domain, with the rest obtained from reference TRBV14 and TRBJ1-1, is as follows: EAGVTQFPSHSVIEKGQTVTLRCDPISGHDNLYWYRRVMGKEIKFLLHFVKESKQDESGMPNNRFLAERTGGTYSTLKVQPAELEDSGVYFCASSQDRLNTEAFFGQGTRLTVV.

CDR3 in amino acids: CASSLPLAQNTGELFF. The CDR3, as DNA: TGTGCCAGCAGCTTACCCCTAGCGCAGAACACCGGGGAGCTGTTTTTT. The gene calls are TRBV11-1 and TRBJ2-2, with a tentative D call TRBD2 (6 bases). The CDR3 is 16 residues long. CDR1 SGHAT and CDR2 FQDESV come from the germline V gene (reference sequence). V lost 2 bases and J lost 1, with 11 bases in between.

This chain joins TRBV6-5 and TRBJ1-3; D remains ambiguous. Germline V gives CDR1 MNHEY, CDR2 SVGAGI. This CDR3 spans 15 amino acids. Trimming pared 7 bases from V and 4 bases from J, leaving 17 bases between. Written as DNA, the CDR3 is TGTGCCAGCATCCCCTCGTCGGGGTTAGGAAACACCATATATTTT. It is translated as CASIPSSGLGNTIYF.

This clone was detected only once. This sequence joins TRBV11-3 and TRBJ2-1; 7 bases line up with TRBD1. CDR1 is SGHNT and CDR2 is YENEEA in the germline V gene. The junction had 7 bases not matched to a gene; V was cut back by 5 bases and J by 6 bases. CDR3 length: 14 residues. The CDR3 sequence: CASSPLGTANEQFF. The CDR3 region has the DNA TGTGCCAGCAGCCCCCTAGGGACAGCCAATGAGCAGTTCTTC.

This clone was observed a single time. J is TRBJ2-7 and V is TRBV11-2; 9 nucleotides align to TRBD2. CDR3 length equals 14 residues. The V and J ends lost 5 bases and 3 bases, in that order; junction bases with no gene match: 5. Per the germline V gene, CDR1 is SGHAT and CDR2 is FQNNGV. CDR3 sequence reads: CASSLGTSSYEQYF. The CDR3 DNA reads as TGTGCCAGCAGCCTCGGGACTAGCAGCTACGAGCAGTACTTC.

CDR3 DNA: TGTGCCACCAGTGACCCCTTTCAGGACAATGAGCAGTTCTTC. Encoded protein: CATSDPFQDNEQFF. The rearrangement uses TRBV24-1 and TRBJ2-1, with D uncertain. V was shortened by 4 bases and J by 5 bases, with 11 bases between the two germline ends. The V gene's germline CDR1 is KGHDR and CDR2 SFDVKD. The CDR3 sequence is 14 residues long.

This chain uses TRBV9 with TRBJ2-2; D may be TRBD2 (5 bases). V dropped 6 bases and J dropped 0 bases, with 15 bases sitting between them. CDR3 length equals 16 residues. Germline CDR1 and CDR2: SGDLS and YYNGEE. As DNA, the CDR3 is TGTGCCAGCACCAAACGAGCGGAGACGAACACCGGGGAGCTGTTTTTT. Encoded protein: CASTKRAETNTGELFF.

This chain connects TRBV19 to TRBJ2-7; D unresolved. This CDR3 is 14 amino acids long. Germline lookup yields CDR1 LNHDA and CDR2 SQIVND (reference sequence). Deletions cut 2 bases from V and 3 bases from J, with 11 bases between. The CDR3 DNA reads as TGTGCCAGTAGTATACTCAGAATTGACTACGAGCAGTACTTC. Encoded protein: CASSILRIDYEQYF.

The rearrangement joins TRBV27 to TRBJ1-2, with D possibly matching TRBD1 (6 bases). Trimming removed 5 bases at V and 5 bases at J, with 12 bases between. The CDR3 extends over 13 amino acids. Germline CDR1 MNHEY, CDR2 SMNVEV (reference sequence). CDR3 DNA sequence: TGTGCCAGCAGTCTCAGGGGACGGTATGGCTACACCTTC. Its protein product is CASSLRGRYGYTF.

This chain's CDR3 is CASSQVWAEKLFF. The CDR3 coding sequence is TGCGCCAGCAGCCAAGTTTGGGCTGAAAAACTGTTTTTT. The chain links TRBV4-1 to TRBJ1-4; no clear D. This CDR3 region has 13 residues. Trimming left V 1 base short and J 7 bases short, with 7 bases between. In germline, CDR1 is MGHRA, CDR2 YSYEKL.

The V gene is TRBV7-2, the J gene TRBJ2-7; 8 nucleotides agree with TRBD1. This CDR3 region has 13 residues. V lost 4 bases, J lost 3 bases, and 2 bases stayed unmatched. The V gene's germline CDR1 is SGHTA and CDR2 FQGNSA. In DNA form, the CDR3 reads TGTGCCAGCAGCTCCACAGGGGGCTACGAGCAGTACTTC. This encodes CASSSTGGYEQYF.

The chain has TRBV29-1 and TRBJ1-2; perhaps TRBD1 as D (6 bases). The length of the CDR3 is 11 residues. Germline V CDR1 and CDR2: SQVTM, ANQGSEA. V was cut by 2 bases and J by 8 bases, with 9 bases left in between. CDR3 sequence: CSVEHGGGYTF. In DNA form, the CDR3 reads TGCAGCGTTGAACATGGGGGCGGCTACACCTTC. The full variable domain, completed using reference TRBV29-1 and TRBJ1-2, is SAVISQKPSRDICQRGTSLTIQCQVDSQVTMMFWYRQQPGQSLTLIATANQGSEATYESGFVIDKFPISRPNLTFSTLTVSNMSPEDSSIYLCSVEHGGGYTFGSGTRLTVV.

The V and J genes are TRBV6-5 and TRBJ1-1, with 8 positions matching TRBD1. CDR3 size: 16 residues. V lost 0 bases to trimming and J lost 5 bases; unmatched junction nucleotides: 8. Germline V gene data show CDR1 as MNHEY and CDR2 as SVGAGI. The CDR3 here is CASSYSVGTGGTEAFF. The CDR3 DNA reads as TGTGCCAGCAGTTACTCGGTTGGAACAGGGGGGACTGAAGCTTTCTTT.

The chain has TRBV24-1 and TRBJ2-5; 15 nucleotides match TRBD2. The length of the CDR3 is 16 residues. The J segment lost 5 bases and the V segment lost 5 bases, leaving 5 bases of the junction unmatched. Germline V gives CDR1 KGHDR, CDR2 SFDVKD. CDR3 region: CATSAGTSGRSETQYF. CDR3 nucleotide sequence: TGTGCCACCAGTGCCGGGACTAGCGGGAGGAGTGAGACCCAGTACTTC.

The chain joins TRBV20-1 to TRBJ2-5, with a weak D call TRBD2 (5 bases). Trimming took 3 bases from V and 4 from J, leaving 15 bases between them. The CDR3 is 14 amino acids. In germline, CDR1 is DFQATT, CDR2 SNEGSKA (reference sequence). CDR3 nucleotide sequence: TGCAGTGCTAGTTGGTTTGGGCGGGCAGAGACCCAGTACTTC. Residues: CSASWFGRAETQYF.

J is TRBJ1-5 and V is TRBV29-1; D is possibly TRBD1 (6 bases). CDR1 is SQVTM, CDR2 ANQGSEA, per germline. Trimming stripped 6 bases from V and 2 bases from J, with 14 bases between. The CDR3 length is 14 residues. The CDR3 loop is CSVATGSRNQPQHF. The CDR3 bases are TGCAGCGTCGCGACAGGATCCCGCAATCAGCCCCAGCATTTT.

The chain carries TRBV3-1 (or the pseudogene TRBV3-2) and TRBJ2-7, with 7 bases identical to TRBD2. The CDR3 loop spans 15 amino acids. Germline CDR1 reads LGHDT; CDR2 reads YNNKEL (reference sequence). V was clipped by 0 bases and J by 5 bases; unmatched bases: 7. As DNA, the CDR3 is TGTGCCAGCAGCCAAGAGGCGGGAGAACCCCACGAGCAGTACTTC. This codes for CASSQEAGEPHEQYF.

The chain uses TRBV3-1 (or the pseudogene TRBV3-2) and TRBJ2-2; 11 nucleotides agree with TRBD2. Germline trimming cut 2 bases from V and 2 bases from J; bases unmatched to any gene: 7. Germline CDR1 LGHDT, CDR2 YNNKEL (reference sequence). The CDR3 is made up of 18 amino acids. This chain's CDR3 is CASSQTGLAETNTGELFF. CDR3 nucleotides: TGTGCCAGCAGCCAAACGGGACTAGCGGAGACTAACACCGGGGAGCTGTTTTTT.

The chain is built from TRBV25-1 and TRBJ2-7, with D perhaps matching TRBD1 (6 bases). Trimming shortened V by 3 bases and J by 2 bases, and 17 bases separated the two germline ends. CDR1 is MGHDK and CDR2 is SYGVNS in the germline V gene. The CDR3 runs 16 residues. The CDR3 bases are TGTGCCAGCAGTGAGTTATACAGGGTCGATCCCTACGAGCAGTACTTC. It translates to CASSELYRVDPYEQYF.

The chain joins TRBV21-1 to TRBJ2-5; the DNA was not used to check the table's D call, TRBD2. TRBV21-1 is deemed a pseudogene. The CDR3 has 17 residues. CDR3 DNA: TGTGCCAGCAGCAAAGGGGCGAGACTAGCGAGACAAGAGACCCAGTACTTC. Translated: CASSKGARLARQETQYF.

This chain uses TRBV28 with TRBJ1-2; the match to TRBD1 covers 7 bases. V lost 2 bases, J lost 7 bases, and 4 bases stayed unmatched. Per the germline V gene, CDR1 is MDHEN and CDR2 is SYDVKM. The CDR3 runs 13 residues. The CDR3 loop is CASSLPNRGGYTF. CDR3 nucleotides: TGTGCCAGCAGTTTACCCAACAGGGGTGGCTACACCTTC.

This clone appeared once. The rearrangement links TRBV5-1 to TRBJ2-5; D gene uncertain. The CDR3 covers 14 residues. Trimming removed 3 bases from V and 1 base from J, with 10 bases in between. Germline lookup yields CDR1 SGHRS and CDR2 YFSETQ. The DNA for the CDR3 is TGCGCCAGCAGCTCGAGACTCCTCCAAGAGACCCAGTACTTC. Its protein is CASSSRLLQETQYF. Full variable domain (outside the CDR3, taken from reference TRBV5-1 and TRBJ2-5): KAGVTQTPRYLIKTRGQQVTLSCSPISGHRSVSWYQQTPGQGLQFLFEYFSETQRNKGNFPGRFSGRQFSNSRSEMNVSTLELGDSALYLCASSSRLLQETQYFGPGTRLLVL.

The chain joins TRBV14 to TRBJ2-7; 9 bases match TRBD2. The CDR3 length is 15 residues. Germline values: CDR1 SGHDN, CDR2 FVKESK. The junction had 9 bases not matched to a gene; V was cut back by 3 bases and J by 6 bases. The CDR3 loop is CASSQRGGARREQYF. The CDR3 DNA sequence: TGTGCCAGCAGCCAGCGGGGGGGGGCGCGCCGCGAGCAGTACTTC. The whole variable domain, remainder taken from reference TRBV14 and TRBJ2-7, is EAGVTQFPSHSVIEKGQTVTLRCDPISGHDNLYWYRRVMGKEIKFLLHFVKESKQDESGMPNNRFLAERTGGTYSTLKVQPAELEDSGVYFCASSQRGGARREQYFGPGTRLTVT.

CDR3 nucleotide sequence: TGTGCCAGCAGCCAAGAGGACAGGAACACTGAAGCTTTCTTT. It translates to CASSQEDRNTEAFF. This chain links TRBV3-1 (or the pseudogene TRBV3-2) with TRBJ1-1; weak D call: TRBD1 (6 bases). Germline CDR1 and CDR2: LGHDT and YNNKEL (reference sequence). CDR3 length equals 14 residues. Deletions cut 0 bases from V and 1 base from J, with 6 bases between.